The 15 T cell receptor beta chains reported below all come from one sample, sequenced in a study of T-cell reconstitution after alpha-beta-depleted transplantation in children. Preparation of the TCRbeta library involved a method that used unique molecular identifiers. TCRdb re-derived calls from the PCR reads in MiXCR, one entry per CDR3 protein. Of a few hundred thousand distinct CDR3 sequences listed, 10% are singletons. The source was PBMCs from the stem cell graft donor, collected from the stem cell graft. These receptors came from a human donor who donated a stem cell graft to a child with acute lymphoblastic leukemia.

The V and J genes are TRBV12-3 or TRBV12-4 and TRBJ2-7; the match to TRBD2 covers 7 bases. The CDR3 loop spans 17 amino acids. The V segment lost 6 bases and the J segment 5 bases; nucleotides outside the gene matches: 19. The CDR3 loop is CASSPPVGLGGRNEQYF. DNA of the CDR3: TGTGCCAGCAGCCCCCCGGTTGGGCTGGGGGGGAGAAACGAGCAGTACTTC.

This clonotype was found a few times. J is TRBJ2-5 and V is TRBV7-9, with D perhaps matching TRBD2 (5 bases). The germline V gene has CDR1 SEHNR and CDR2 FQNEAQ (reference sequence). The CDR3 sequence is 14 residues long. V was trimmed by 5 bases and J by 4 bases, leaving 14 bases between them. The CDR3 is CASSPRSAGETQYF. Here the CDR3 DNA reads TGTGCCAGCAGCCCCCGGAGTGCGGGAGAGACCCAGTACTTC.

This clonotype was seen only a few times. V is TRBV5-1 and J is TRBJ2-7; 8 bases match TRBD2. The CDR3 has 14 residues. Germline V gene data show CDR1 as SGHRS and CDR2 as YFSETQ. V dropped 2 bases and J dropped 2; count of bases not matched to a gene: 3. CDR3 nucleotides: TGCGCCAGCAGCTTAGCGGGAGCCCCCTACGAGCAGTACTTC. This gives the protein CASSLAGAPYEQYF. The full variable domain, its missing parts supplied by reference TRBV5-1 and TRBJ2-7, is KAGVTQTPRYLIKTRGQQVTLSCSPISGHRSVSWYQQTPGQGLQFLFEYFSETQRNKGNFPGRFSGRQFSNSRSEMNVSTLELGDSALYLCASSLAGAPYEQYFGPGTRLTVT.

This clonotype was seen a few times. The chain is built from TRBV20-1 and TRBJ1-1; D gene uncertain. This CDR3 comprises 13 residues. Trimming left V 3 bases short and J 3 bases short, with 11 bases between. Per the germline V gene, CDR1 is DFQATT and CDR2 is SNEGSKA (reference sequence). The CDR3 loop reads CSASRASDTEAFF. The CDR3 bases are TGCAGTGCTAGTCGGGCGTCGGACACTGAAGCTTTCTTT.

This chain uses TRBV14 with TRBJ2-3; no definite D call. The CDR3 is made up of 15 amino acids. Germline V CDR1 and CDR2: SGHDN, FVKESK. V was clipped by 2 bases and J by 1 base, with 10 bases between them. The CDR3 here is CASSQLEVRTDTQYF. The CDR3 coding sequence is TGTGCCAGCAGCCAACTTGAGGTCCGCACAGATACGCAGTATTTT.

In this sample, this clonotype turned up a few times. The CDR3 loop is CASTLTGQSNQPQHF. Here the CDR3 DNA reads TGTGCCAGCACCCTTACTGGGCAAAGCAATCAGCCCCAGCATTTT. The chain is built from TRBV12-3 or TRBV12-4 and TRBJ1-5; no clear D. The CDR3 is made up of 15 amino acids. V lost 7 bases and J 1 base, leaving 14 bases between the germline ends.

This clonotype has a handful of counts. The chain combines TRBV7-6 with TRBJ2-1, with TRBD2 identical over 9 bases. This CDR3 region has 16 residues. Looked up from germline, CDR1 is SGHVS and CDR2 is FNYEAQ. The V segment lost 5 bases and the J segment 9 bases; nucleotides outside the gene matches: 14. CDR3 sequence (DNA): TGTGCCAGCAGCCCCCCAAAGGGGTTAGCGGGAGCTGAGCAGTTCTTC. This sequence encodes CASSPPKGLAGAEQFF.

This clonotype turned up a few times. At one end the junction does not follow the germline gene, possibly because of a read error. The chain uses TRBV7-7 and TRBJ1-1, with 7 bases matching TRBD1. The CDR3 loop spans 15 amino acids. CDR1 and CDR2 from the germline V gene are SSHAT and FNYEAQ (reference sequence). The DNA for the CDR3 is TGTGCTAGCAGCTTAGGGGGCAGTGTGAACACTGAAGCTTTCTTT. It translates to CASSLGGSVNTEAFF.

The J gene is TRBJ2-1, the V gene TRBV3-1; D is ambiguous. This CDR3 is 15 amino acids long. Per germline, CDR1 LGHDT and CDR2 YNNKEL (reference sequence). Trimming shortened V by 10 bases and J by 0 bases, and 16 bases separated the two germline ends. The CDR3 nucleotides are TGTGCCACCTTCCCAAGCGTTAGCTCCTACAATGAGCAGTTCTTC. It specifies CATFPSVSSYNEQFF.

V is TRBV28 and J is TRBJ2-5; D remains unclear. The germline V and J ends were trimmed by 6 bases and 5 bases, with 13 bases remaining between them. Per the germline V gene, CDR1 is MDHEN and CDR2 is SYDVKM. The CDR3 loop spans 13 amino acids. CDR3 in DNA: TGTGCCAGCAGACCTAGTGAGTTGGAGACCCAGTACTTC. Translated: CASRPSELETQYF.

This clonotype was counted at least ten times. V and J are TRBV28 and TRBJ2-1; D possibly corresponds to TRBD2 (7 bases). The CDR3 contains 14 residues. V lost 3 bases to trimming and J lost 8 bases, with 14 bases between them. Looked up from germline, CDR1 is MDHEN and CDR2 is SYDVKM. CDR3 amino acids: CASSFGGARDEQFF. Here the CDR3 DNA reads TGTGCCAGCAGTTTTGGGGGGGCTAGGGATGAGCAGTTCTTC.

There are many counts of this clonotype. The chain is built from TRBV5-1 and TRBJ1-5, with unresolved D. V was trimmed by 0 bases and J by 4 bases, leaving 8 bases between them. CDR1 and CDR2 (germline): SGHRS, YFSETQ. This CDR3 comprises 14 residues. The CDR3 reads CASSLEAGNQPQHF. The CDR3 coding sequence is TGCGCCAGCAGCTTGGAGGCAGGTAATCAGCCCCAGCATTTT.

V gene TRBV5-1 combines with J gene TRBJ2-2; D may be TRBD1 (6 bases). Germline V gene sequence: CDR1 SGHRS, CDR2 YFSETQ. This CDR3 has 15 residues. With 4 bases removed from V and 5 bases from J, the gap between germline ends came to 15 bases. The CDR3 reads CASSNRTGLTGELFF. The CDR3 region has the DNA TGCGCCAGCAGCAACCGTACAGGGTTAACCGGGGAGCTGTTTTTT.

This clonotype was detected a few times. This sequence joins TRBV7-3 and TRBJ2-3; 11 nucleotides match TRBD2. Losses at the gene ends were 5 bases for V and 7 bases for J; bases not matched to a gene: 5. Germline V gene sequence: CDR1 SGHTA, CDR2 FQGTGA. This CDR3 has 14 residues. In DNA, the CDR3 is TGTGCCAGCAGCGTTAGCGGGAGGGGGAATACGCAGTATTTT. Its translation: CASSVSGRGNTQYF.

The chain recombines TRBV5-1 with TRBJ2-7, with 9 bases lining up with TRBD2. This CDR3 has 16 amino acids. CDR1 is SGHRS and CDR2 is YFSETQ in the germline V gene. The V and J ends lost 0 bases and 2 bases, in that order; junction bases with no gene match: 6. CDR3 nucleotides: TGCGCCAGCAGCTTGGTGACTAGCGGAACTCCCTACGAGCAGTACTTC. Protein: CASSLVTSGTPYEQYF.